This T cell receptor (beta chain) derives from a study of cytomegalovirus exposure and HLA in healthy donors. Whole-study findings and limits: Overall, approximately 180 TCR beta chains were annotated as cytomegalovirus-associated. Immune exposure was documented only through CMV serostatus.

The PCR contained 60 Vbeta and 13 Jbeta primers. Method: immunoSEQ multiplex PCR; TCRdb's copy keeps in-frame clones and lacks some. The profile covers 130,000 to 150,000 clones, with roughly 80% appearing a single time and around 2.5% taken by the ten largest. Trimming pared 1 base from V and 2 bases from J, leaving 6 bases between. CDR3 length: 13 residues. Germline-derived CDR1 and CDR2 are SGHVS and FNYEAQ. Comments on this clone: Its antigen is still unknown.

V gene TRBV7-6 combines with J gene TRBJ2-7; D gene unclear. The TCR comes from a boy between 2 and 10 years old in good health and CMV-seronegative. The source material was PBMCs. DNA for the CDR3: TGTGCCAGCAGCTTAGGGGCAACCTACGAGCAGTACTTC. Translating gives CASSLGATYEQYF.